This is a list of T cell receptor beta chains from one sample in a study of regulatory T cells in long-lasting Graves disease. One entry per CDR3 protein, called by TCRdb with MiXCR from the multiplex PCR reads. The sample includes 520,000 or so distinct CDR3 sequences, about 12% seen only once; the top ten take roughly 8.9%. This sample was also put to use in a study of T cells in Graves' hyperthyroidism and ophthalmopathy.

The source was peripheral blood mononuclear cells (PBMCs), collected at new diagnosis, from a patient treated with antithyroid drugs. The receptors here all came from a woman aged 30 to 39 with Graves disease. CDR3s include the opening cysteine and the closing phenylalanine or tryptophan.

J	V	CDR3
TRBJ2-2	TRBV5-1	CASSLSIGGELFF
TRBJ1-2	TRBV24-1	CATRAPLGGYTF
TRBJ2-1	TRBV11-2	CASSRIRGSYNEQFF
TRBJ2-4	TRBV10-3	CAISEGTSGRAAKNIQYF
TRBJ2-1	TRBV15	CATSRDRLREQFF
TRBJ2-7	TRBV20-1	CSAKDPGPYEQYF
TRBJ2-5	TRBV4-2	CASSRALAGGGETQYF
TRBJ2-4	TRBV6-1	CASSLGTSGRKNIQYF
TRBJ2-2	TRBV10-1	CASSVANTGELFF
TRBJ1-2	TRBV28	CASRSNPGAGGYTF
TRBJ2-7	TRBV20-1	CSAITGTSGSDQYF
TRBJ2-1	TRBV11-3	CASGLRDSYNQQFF
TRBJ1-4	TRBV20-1	CSARDRAGTNEKLFF
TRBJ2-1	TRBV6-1	CASSPRGEQFF
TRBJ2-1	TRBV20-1	CSARDSEYNEQFF
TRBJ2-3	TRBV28	CASSLRAGADTQYF
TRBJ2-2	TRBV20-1	CSASITGGTGELFF
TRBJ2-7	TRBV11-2	CASSLGAGSSYEQYF
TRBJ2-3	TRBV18	CASSPIDRPSTDTQYF
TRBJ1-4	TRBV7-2	CASSPGGGKHEKLFF
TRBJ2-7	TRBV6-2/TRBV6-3	CASSSRQGTIHEQYF
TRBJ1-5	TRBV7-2	CASSFHIHSNQPQHF
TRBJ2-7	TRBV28	CASTSSPSGTYEQYF
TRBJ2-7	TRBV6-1	CASSPSGTGGYEQYF
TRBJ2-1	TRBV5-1	CASSWLAGGPSYNEQFF
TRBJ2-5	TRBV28	CASSPNRETQYF
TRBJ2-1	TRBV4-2	CASSHGTSGNRNEQFF
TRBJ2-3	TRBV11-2	CASSLLWDNTQYF
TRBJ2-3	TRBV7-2	CASQTGGSYADTQYF
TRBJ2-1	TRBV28	CASSLVLGSTPYNEQFF
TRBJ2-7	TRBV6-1	CASRPDPVGNEQYF
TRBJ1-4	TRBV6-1	CASSEVYDRRELFF
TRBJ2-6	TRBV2	CASSAERPWANVLTF
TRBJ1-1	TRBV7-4	CASSLDGVGTEAFF
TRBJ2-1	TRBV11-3	CASSSAGGLVNEQFF
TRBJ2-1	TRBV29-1	CSVELAGAISYNEQFF
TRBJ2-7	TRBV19	CASSSGLAGHEQYF
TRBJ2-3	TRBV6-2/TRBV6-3	CASSYQSGILDTQYF
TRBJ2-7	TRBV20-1	CSAPARGLGNSPYEQYF
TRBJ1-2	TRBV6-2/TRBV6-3	CASRTTGSGYGYTF
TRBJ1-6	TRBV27	CASSSSGTPFALHF
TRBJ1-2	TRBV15	CATSRPILKDRGDGYTF
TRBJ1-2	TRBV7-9	CATGTGNYGYTF
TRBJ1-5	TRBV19	CASSIYGRAYSNQPQHF
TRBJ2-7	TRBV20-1	CSAPRTSGRYEQYF
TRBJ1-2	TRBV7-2	CASSPGGKGNYGYTF
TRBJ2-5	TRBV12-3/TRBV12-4	CASSLPTGLAGVVEGETQYF
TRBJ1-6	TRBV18	CASSPPGSSRSPLHF
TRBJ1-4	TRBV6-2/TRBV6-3	CASSLSGGGRPGISEKLFF
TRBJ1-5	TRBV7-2	CASSEGQGTKPQHF
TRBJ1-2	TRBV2	CASSSKRVRERSYTF
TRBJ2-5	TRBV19	CASTKGGTKGTQYF
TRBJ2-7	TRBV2	CASRDRRNPYEQYF
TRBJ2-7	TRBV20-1	CSASGVAGPHNSYEQYF
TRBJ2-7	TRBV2	CASEPYEQYF